This is a list of T cell receptor beta chains from one sample in a study of shared clonotypes between healthy human individuals. The repertoire was sequenced with immunoSEQ multiplex PCR; TCRdb's copy has only in-frame clones and lacks some. The table shows roughly 2,500,000 clones, with 80% to 95% occurring only once. The material sequenced was naive CD4+ T cells from PBMCs. These TCRs come from a man between 18 and 29 years old in good health. Some clones in this sample may be carry-over from other donors' samples. CDR3s include the opening cysteine and the closing phenylalanine or tryptophan. Each record gives: J gene, clone size, V gene, D gene, CDR3 protein, CDR3 DNA. A D gene is named only where the DNA matches it firmly. The size of a clone is reported for some rows only, either as once, few or many, or as a class for expanded clones.

TRBJ1-1 NA TRBV7-2 NA CASSLDTSITEAFF TGTGCCAGCAGCTTAGATACTTCTATCACTGAAGCTTTCTTT
TRBJ2-7 NA TRBV28 NA CASFEAGRYEQYF TGTGCCAGCTTTGAAGCAGGGAGGTACGAGCAGTACTTC
TRBJ2-2 NA TRBV4-1 NA CASSQFHTGELFF TGCGCCAGCAGCCAATTCCACACCGGGGAGCTGTTTTTT
TRBJ2-2 NA TRBV7-3 TRBD1 CASSLIGTANTGELFF TGTGCCAGCAGCTTAATCGGGACAGCGAACACCGGGGAGCTGTTTTTT
TRBJ2-5 NA TRBV28 NA CASSPEPLGTQYF TGTGCCAGCAGTCCGGAGCCCCTCGGGACCCAGTACTTC
TRBJ2-1 NA TRBV25-1 TRBD1 CASSEIGTANEQFF TGTGCCAGCAGTGAAATCGGGACAGCCAATGAGCAGTTCTTC
TRBJ2-3 NA TRBV7-2 NA CASRNTDTQYF TGTGCCAGCAGGAACACAGATACGCAGTATTTT
TRBJ1-2 few TRBV10-1 NA CASSADALGNYGYTF TGCGCCAGCAGTGCGGACGCTCTGGGGAACTATGGCTACACCTTC
TRBJ2-2 NA TRBV7-9 TRBD1 CASRGPGTDFTGELFF TGTGCCAGCAGGGGTCCCGGGACAGATTTCACCGGGGAGCTGTTTTTT
TRBJ1-4 NA TRBV7-9 NA CASSRELTNEKLFF TGTGCCAGCAGCCGGGAGTTGACTAATGAAAAACTGTTTTTT
TRBJ1-1 NA TRBV5-1 TRBD1 CASSPGVGQGNTEAFF TGCGCCAGCAGCCCGGGTGTGGGACAGGGGAACACTGAAGCTTTCTTT
TRBJ2-1 NA TRBV5-1 TRBD1 CASSLGVTGAEQFF TGCGCCAGCAGCTTGGGAGTGACAGGGGCTGAGCAGTTCTTC
TRBJ1-5 NA TRBV11-2 TRBD1 CASSPGQPYSNQPQHF TGTGCCAGCAGCCCGGGACAGCCGTATAGCAATCAGCCCCAGCATTTT
TRBJ1-4 NA TRBV5-4 TRBD1 CASSSRTGRSEKLFF TGTGCCAGCAGCTCCCGGACAGGGCGGAGTGAAAAACTGTTTTTT
TRBJ2-7 NA TRBV18 TRBD1 CASSPRAGTGKPEQYF TGTGCCAGCTCACCACGGGCCGGGACAGGGAAACCCGAGCAGTACTTC
TRBJ1-5 NA TRBV28 NA CASSLLTPSNQPQHF TGTGCCAGCAGTTTATTGACCCCTAGCAATCAGCCCCAGCATTTT
TRBJ2-7 NA TRBV11-3 TRBD1 CASSRGQGSSYEQYF TGTGCCAGCAGCCGCGGACAGGGAAGCTCCTACGAGCAGTACTTC
TRBJ2-7 NA TRBV29-1 TRBD2 CSVETGTSEPYEQYF TGCAGCGTTGAAACCGGGACTAGCGAACCCTACGAGCAGTACTTC
TRBJ2-7 NA TRBV19 NA CASSVRYEQYF TGTGCCAGTTCGGTCCGGTACGAGCAGTACTTC
TRBJ2-7 NA TRBV29-1 NA CSVGTVTYEQYF TGCAGCGTTGGGACAGTCACCTACGAGCAGTACTTC
TRBJ2-4 few TRBV4-1 TRBD1 CASGYRDRGENIQYF TGCGCCAGCGGGTACCGGGACAGGGGCGAAAACATTCAGTACTTC
TRBJ1-2 NA TRBV7-2 NA CASSLVRQENYGYTF TGTGCCAGCAGCTTAGTGAGACAGGAAAACTATGGCTACACCTTC
TRBJ1-1 few TRBV28 NA CASSYVNTEAFF TGTGCCAGCAGTTATGTGAACACTGAAGCTTTCTTT
TRBJ2-5 NA TRBV4-1 NA CASSQGKGFLETQYF TGCGCCAGCAGCCAAGGGAAAGGGTTTCTAGAGACCCAGTACTTC
TRBJ2-7 NA TRBV7-2 NA CASSSSGAEQYF TGTGCCAGCAGCTCTTCAGGGGCCGAGCAGTACTTC
TRBJ2-7 NA TRBV11-2 NA CASSSPHRAGEQYF TGTGCCAGCAGCTCTCCGCACAGGGCAGGCGAGCAGTACTTC
TRBJ1-1 NA TRBV9 NA CASSVGGAGEAFF TGTGCCAGCAGCGTAGGTGGGGCGGGTGAAGCTTTCTTT
TRBJ1-4 NA TRBV15 TRBD1 CATSRGRRDSLNEKLFF TGTGCCACCAGCAGAGGGAGGCGGGACAGCCTTAATGAAAAACTGTTTTTT
TRBJ2-1 NA TRBV5-1 TRBD2 CASSPTLAGAFFSSSYNEQFF TGCGCCAGCAGCCCTACTCTAGCGGGAGCCTTCTTCTCAAGCTCCTACAATGAGCAGTTCTTC
TRBJ2-1 NA TRBV18 TRBD2 CASSPPPGGVVAGGLYNEQFF TGTGCCAGCTCACCACCGCCCGGGGGTGTGGTAGCGGGAGGGCTCTACAATGAGCAGTTCTTC
TRBJ2-3 NA TRBV9 TRBD2 CASSPSGSTDTQYF TGTGCCAGCAGCCCTAGCGGTAGCACAGATACGCAGTATTTT
TRBJ1-5 NA TRBV10-2 NA CASSPGTLSQPQHF TGCGCCAGCAGTCCCGGGACCTTGAGCCAGCCCCAGCATTTT
TRBJ2-3 NA TRBV18 TRBD2 CASSPGLAGGTDTQYF TGTGCCAGCTCACCGGGACTAGCGGGGGGCACAGATACGCAGTATTTT
TRBJ1-1 NA TRBV7-9 TRBD1 CASSLDRVYTEAFF TGTGCCAGCAGCTTGGACAGGGTTTACACTGAAGCTTTCTTT
TRBJ2-7 NA TRBV6-1 NA CASRLASPYEQYF TGTGCCAGCCGGCTAGCTTCTCCCTACGAGCAGTACTTC
TRBJ2-2 NA TRBV7-9 TRBD2 CASTGPFSGTNTGELFF TGTGCCAGCACCGGGCCATTTAGCGGGACCAACACCGGGGAGCTGTTTTTT
TRBJ1-3 NA TRBV6-6 NA CASSPGFSGNTIYF TGTGCCAGCAGTCCAGGTTTCTCTGGAAACACCATATATTTT
TRBJ2-3 NA TRBV5-1 TRBD2 CASSPPTSGMTADTQYF TGCGCCAGCAGCCCACCGACTAGCGGGATGACGGCAGATACGCAGTATTTT
TRBJ2-7 NA TRBV5-1 NA CASSFGSLYEQYF TGCGCCAGCAGCTTCGGGTCTCTCTACGAGCAGTACTTC
TRBJ2-7 NA TRBV10-3 TRBD1 CAALGQDTYEQYF TGTGCCGCTCTCGGACAGGATACCTACGAGCAGTACTTC
TRBJ1-2 NA TRBV19 NA CASRPWGLNYGYTF TGTGCCAGCCGCCCCTGGGGCCTTAACTATGGCTACACCTTC
TRBJ2-2 NA TRBV11-2 NA CASSLGVAGELFF TGTGCCAGCAGTTTAGGGGTAGCCGGGGAGCTGTTTTTT
TRBJ2-7 NA TRBV10-3 NA CAISEGGGSNEQYF TGTGCCATCAGTGAAGGTGGCGGCTCGAACGAGCAGTACTTC
TRBJ2-5 NA TRBV7-3 TRBD1 CASSLDRVSETQYF TGTGCCAGCAGCCTGGACAGGGTTAGTGAGACCCAGTACTTC